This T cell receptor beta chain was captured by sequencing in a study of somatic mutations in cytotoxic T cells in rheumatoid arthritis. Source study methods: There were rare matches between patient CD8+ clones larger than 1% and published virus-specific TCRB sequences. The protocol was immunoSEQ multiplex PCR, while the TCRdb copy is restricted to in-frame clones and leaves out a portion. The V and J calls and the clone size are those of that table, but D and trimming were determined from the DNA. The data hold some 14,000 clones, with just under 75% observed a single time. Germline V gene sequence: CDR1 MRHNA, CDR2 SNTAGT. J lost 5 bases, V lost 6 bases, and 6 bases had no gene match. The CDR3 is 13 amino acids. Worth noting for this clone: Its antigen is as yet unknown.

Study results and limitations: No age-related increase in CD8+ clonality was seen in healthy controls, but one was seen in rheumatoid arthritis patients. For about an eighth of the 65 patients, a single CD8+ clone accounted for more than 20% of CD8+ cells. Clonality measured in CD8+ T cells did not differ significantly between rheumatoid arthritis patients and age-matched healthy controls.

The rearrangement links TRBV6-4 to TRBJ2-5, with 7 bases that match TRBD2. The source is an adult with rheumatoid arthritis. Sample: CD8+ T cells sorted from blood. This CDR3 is CASSPTSSETQYF. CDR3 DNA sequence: TGTGCCAGCAGCCCGACTAGCTCGGAGACCCAGTACTTC.